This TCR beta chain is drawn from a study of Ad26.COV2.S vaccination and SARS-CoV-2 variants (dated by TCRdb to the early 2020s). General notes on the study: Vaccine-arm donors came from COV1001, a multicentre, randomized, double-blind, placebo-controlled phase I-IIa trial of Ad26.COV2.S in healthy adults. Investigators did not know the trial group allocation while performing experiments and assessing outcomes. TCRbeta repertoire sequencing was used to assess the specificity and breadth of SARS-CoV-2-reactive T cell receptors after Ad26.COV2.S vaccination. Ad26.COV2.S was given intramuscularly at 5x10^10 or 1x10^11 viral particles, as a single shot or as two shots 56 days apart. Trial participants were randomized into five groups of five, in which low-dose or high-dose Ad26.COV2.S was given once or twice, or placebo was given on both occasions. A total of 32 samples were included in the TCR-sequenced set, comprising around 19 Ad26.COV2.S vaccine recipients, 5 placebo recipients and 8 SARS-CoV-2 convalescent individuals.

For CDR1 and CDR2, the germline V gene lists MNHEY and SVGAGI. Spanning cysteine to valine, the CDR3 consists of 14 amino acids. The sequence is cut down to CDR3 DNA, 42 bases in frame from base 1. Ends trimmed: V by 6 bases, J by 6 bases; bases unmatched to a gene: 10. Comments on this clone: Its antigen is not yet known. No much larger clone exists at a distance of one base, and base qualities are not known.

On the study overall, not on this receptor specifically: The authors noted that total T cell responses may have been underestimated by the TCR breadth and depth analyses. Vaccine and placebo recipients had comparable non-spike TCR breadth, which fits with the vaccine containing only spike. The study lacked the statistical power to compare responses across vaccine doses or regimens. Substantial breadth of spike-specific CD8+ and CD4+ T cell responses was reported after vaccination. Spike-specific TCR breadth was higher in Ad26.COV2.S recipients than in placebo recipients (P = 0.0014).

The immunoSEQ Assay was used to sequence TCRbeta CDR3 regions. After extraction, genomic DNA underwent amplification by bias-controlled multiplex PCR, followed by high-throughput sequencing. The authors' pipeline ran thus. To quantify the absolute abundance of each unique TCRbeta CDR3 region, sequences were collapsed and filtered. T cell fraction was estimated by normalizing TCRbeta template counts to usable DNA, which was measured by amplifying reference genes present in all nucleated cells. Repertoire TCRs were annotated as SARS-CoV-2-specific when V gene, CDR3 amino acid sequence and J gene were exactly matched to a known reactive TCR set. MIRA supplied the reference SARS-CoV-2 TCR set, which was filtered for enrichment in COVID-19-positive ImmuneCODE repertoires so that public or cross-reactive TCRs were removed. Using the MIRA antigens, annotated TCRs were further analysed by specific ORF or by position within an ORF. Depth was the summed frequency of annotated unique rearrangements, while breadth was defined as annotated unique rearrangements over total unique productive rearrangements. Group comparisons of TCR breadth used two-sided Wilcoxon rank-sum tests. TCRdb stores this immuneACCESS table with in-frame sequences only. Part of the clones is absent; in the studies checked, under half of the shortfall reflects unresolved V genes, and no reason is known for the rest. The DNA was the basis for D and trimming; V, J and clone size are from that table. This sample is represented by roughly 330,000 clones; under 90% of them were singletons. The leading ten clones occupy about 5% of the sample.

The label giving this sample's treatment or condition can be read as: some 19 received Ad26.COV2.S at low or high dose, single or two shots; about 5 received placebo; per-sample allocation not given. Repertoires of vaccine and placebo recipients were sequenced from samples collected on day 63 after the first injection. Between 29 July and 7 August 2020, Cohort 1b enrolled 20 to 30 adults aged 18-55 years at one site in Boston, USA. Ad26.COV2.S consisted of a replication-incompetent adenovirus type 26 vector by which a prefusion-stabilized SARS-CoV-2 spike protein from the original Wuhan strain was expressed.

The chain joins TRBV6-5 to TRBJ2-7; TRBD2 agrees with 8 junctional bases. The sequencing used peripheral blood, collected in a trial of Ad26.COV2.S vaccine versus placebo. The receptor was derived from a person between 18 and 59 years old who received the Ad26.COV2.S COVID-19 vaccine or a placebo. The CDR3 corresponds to CASSPGLASSEQYV. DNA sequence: TGTGCCAGCAGCCCCGGACTAGCTAGCAGCGAGCAGTACGTC.